These 29 T cell receptor beta chains were all obtained from the same sample, sequenced in a study of shared clonotypes between healthy human individuals. Sequenced by immunoSEQ multiplex PCR; TCRdb stores in-frame clones only, minus some. Among over a million clones, around three quarters were seen once, and the ten largest hold 0.4% to 0.55%. The specimen was memory CD4+ T cells from PBMCs. As to subset: CD45RA-negative fraction. The receptors here all came from a man aged 18 to 29 in good health. Some clones in this sample may be carry-over from other donors' samples.

This clone appeared many times. J is TRBJ2-3 and V is TRBV28, with 9 bases matching TRBD2. The CDR3 has 18 residues. Germline V gives CDR1 MDHEN, CDR2 SYDVKM. The V segment lost 5 bases and the J segment 2 bases; nucleotides outside the gene matches: 14. This chain's CDR3 is CASSNYPTSGPDTDTQYF. For the CDR3, the DNA is TGTGCCAGCAGTAACTACCCGACTAGCGGCCCCGACACAGATACGCAGTATTTT. The full variable domain, completed using reference TRBV28 and TRBJ2-3, is DVKVTQSSRYLVKRTGEKVFLECVQDMDHENMFWYRQDPGLGLRLIYFSYDVKMKEKGDIPEGYSVSREKKERFSLILESASTNQTSMYLCASSNYPTSGPDTDTQYFGPGTRLTVL.

This clone was found a few times. V and J are TRBV9 and TRBJ2-1; D is tentatively TRBD1 or TRBD2 (5 bases each). The CDR3 runs to 16 residues. Trimming pared 0 bases from V and 6 bases from J, leaving 16 bases between. CDR1 and CDR2 (germline): SGDLS, YYNGEE. This CDR3 is CASSVGEGPPGNEQFF. Written as DNA, the CDR3 is TGTGCCAGCAGCGTAGGAGAGGGGCCCCCGGGCAATGAGCAGTTCTTC. Full variable domain (outside the CDR3, taken from reference TRBV9 and TRBJ2-1): DSGVTQTPKHLITATGQRVTLRCSPRSGDLSVYWYQQSLDQGLQFLIQYYNGEERAKGNILERFSAQQFPDLHSELNLSSLELGDSALYFCASSVGEGPPGNEQFFGPGTRLTVL.

With regard to this clone: This likely came from a read error, as a far larger clone is one base away. The identical CDR3 is also encoded by other nucleotide sequences in the sample. The J gene is TRBJ2-7, the V gene TRBV7-8; D gene uncertain. The CDR3 runs to 15 residues. Germline values: CDR1 SGHVS, CDR2 FQNEAQ. DNA of the CDR3: TGTGCCAGCAGTTTCCTCCGCTACTCACCCTATGAGCAGTACTTC. Translated, it gives CASSFLRYSPYEQYF.

This clone was observed a few times. A read error may account for a junction end that differs from germline. The chain links TRBV19 to TRBJ2-7, with TRBD2 identical over 12 bases. Germline lookup yields CDR1 LNHDA and CDR2 SQIVND (reference sequence). The CDR3 is made up of 15 amino acids. The CDR3, as DNA: TGTGCCAGGAGTAAAATCCTAGCGGGAGGGGACGAGCAGTACTTC. This translates into CARSKILAGGDEQYF.

The chain joins TRBV30 to TRBJ1-2; D is perhaps TRBD1 (5 bases). CDR1 is GTSNPN and CDR2 is SVGIG in the germline V gene (reference sequence). This CDR3 has 12 residues. The V gene lost 1 base and the J gene lost 2 bases, with 5 bases spanning the gap. DNA of the CDR3: TGTGCCTGGAGTGGACAGAACTATGGCTACACCTTC. Encoded protein: CAWSGQNYGYTF.

This clone was detected only a few times. This rearrangement joins TRBV18 to TRBJ2-7; perhaps TRBD1 as D (7 bases). The CDR3 contains 16 residues. Per germline, CDR1 KGHSH and CDR2 LQKENI. Trimming cost V 1 base and J 2 bases, with 15 bases left between them. The CDR3 coding sequence is TGTGCCAGCTCACCACTGACAGGGAGGCTGACCTACGAGCAGTACTTC. Translating gives CASSPLTGRLTYEQYF.

The rearrangement links TRBV19 to TRBJ2-7; D tentatively reads TRBD1 or TRBD2 (5 bases each). The V and J ends lost 5 bases and 3 bases respectively, with 17 bases between them. Germline V gives CDR1 LNHDA, CDR2 SQIVND (reference sequence). The CDR3 contains 15 residues. The CDR3 region is CASSAPGAYRYEQYF. The DNA for the CDR3 is TGTGCCAGTAGTGCCCCCGGGGCTTATCGCTACGAGCAGTACTTC.

The J gene is TRBJ2-5, the V gene TRBV7-9; perhaps TRBD2 as D (6 bases). The CDR3 extends over 14 amino acids. Germline lookup yields CDR1 SEHNR and CDR2 FQNEAQ (reference sequence). The V and J ends lost 1 base and 1 base respectively, with 7 bases between them. DNA of the CDR3: TGTGCCAGCAGCTTAGGGCGGGGCCAAGAGACCCAGTACTTC. It translates to CASSLGRGQETQYF.

For this clone: This likely traces to a read error, being one base from a far larger clone. Other DNA sequences in this specimen translate into the identical CDR3. This chain connects TRBV9 to TRBJ2-7, with D possibly called TRBD1 or TRBD2 (5 bases each). Germline CDR1 is SGDLS and CDR2 is YYNGEE. CDR3 size: 13 residues. V was shortened by 4 bases and J by 0 bases, with 8 bases between the two germline ends. The CDR3, as DNA: TGTGCCAGCAGCCGGGGCAACTCCTACGAGCAGTACTTC. Its protein product is CASSRGNSYEQYF.

This clone was counted between two and nine times. The chain couples TRBV7-2 to TRBJ2-1, with D perhaps matching TRBD2 (6 bases). This CDR3 comprises 18 residues. Trimming removed 1 base from V and 10 bases from J, with 26 bases in between. From germline, CDR1 is SGHTA and CDR2 FQGNSA. The CDR3 nucleotides read TGTGCCAGCAGCTTAGATGGTATTATCCGGGGGACGCACGGGGAGCAGTTCTTC. Translation: CASSLDGIIRGTHGEQFF.

In its sample, this clone was seen a few times. V usage is TRBV30 and J usage is TRBJ1-1; D not certain. The germline CDR1 and CDR2 sequences are GTSNPN and SVGIG (reference sequence). The CDR3 runs 12 residues. The V gene lost 4 bases and the J gene lost 10 bases, with 16 bases spanning the gap. CDR3 region: CAWTGNGLGAFF. The CDR3 DNA sequence: TGTGCCTGGACCGGAAACGGGCTGGGAGCTTTCTTT.

The rearrangement joins TRBV7-2 to TRBJ2-5, with TRBD2 identical over 9 bases. Germline trimming cut 3 bases from V and 5 bases from J; bases unmatched to any gene: 7. The germline gives CDR1 SGHTA, CDR2 FQGNSA. CDR3 length equals 15 residues. The CDR3 sequence is CASSLNSGSPETQYF. The CDR3 bases are TGTGCCAGCAGCTTGAATAGCGGGAGTCCGGAGACCCAGTACTTC.

The rearrangement joins TRBV7-2 to TRBJ2-5; D is uncertain. V dropped 5 bases and J dropped 1 base, with 11 bases sitting between them. The CDR3 runs 14 residues. CDR1 and CDR2 from the germline V gene are SGHTA and FQGNSA. The CDR3 coding sequence is TGTGCCAGCAGCCCGGGCCTGACCCAAGAGACCCAGTACTTC. It specifies CASSPGLTQETQYF.

This sequence joins TRBV7-9 and TRBJ1-3; D call uncertain. Deletions cut 8 bases from V and 0 bases from J, with 8 bases between. The V gene's germline CDR1 is SEHNR and CDR2 FQNEAQ (reference sequence). The CDR3 totals 13 residues. CDR3 bases: TGTGCCAGCCTCCAGAGCTCTGGAAACACCATATATTTT. Translated: CASLQSSGNTIYF.

V usage is TRBV10-3 and J usage is TRBJ1-1, with 8 positions matching TRBD1. Trimming removed 7 bases from V and 0 bases from J; junction bases left unmatched: 10. The CDR3 is 16 residues long. Germline V gene sequence: CDR1 ENHRY, CDR2 SYGVKD. Written as DNA, the CDR3 is TGTGCCATCAAGTCCGGGACAGGCGAGCTGAACACTGAAGCTTTCTTT. This sequence encodes CAIKSGTGELNTEAFF.

The chain uses TRBV19 and TRBJ1-1; D is unclear. With 6 bases removed from V and 5 bases from J, the gap between germline ends came to 16 bases. Per germline, CDR1 LNHDA and CDR2 SQIVND (reference sequence). This CDR3 has 14 amino acids. This CDR3 is CASREEPARTEAFF. Written as DNA, the CDR3 is TGTGCCAGTAGGGAGGAGCCGGCGCGGACTGAAGCTTTCTTT.

As concerns this clone: Other DNA sequences of this sample code for an identical CDR3. This chain connects TRBV18 to TRBJ2-2; TRBD1 matches 11 bases. Germline V gene lookup returns CDR1 KGHSH and CDR2 LQKENI. CDR3 size: 16 residues. Germline trimming cut 3 bases from V and 5 bases from J; bases unmatched to any gene: 5. The CDR3 nucleotides are TGTGCCAGCTCACCCTCCGGGACAGGGGGAACCGGGGAGCTGTTTTTT. This translates into CASSPSGTGGTGELFF.

This sequence joins TRBV9 and TRBJ2-7, with 11 bases identical to TRBD1. The CDR3 is made up of 15 amino acids. The ends lost 4 bases at V and 4 bases at J; junction bases unmatched: 7. Germline loops: CDR1 SGDLS, CDR2 YYNGEE. The CDR3 DNA reads as TGTGCCAGCAGCTCGAGTGGGACAGGGGGTTACGAGCAGTACTTC. This encodes CASSSSGTGGYEQYF.

This clone showed up just once. The chain is built from TRBV7-2 and TRBJ2-1, with 7 bases fitting TRBD2. The CDR3 covers 15 residues. The V gene end was trimmed by 4 bases and the J gene end by 9 bases; junction bases not matched to a gene: 12. Germline CDR1 SGHTA, CDR2 FQGNSA. CDR3 protein: CASSSASGWVGEQFF. The CDR3 DNA is TGTGCCAGCAGCTCAGCTAGCGGATGGGTGGGTGAGCAGTTCTTC.

The DNA for the CDR3 is TGTGCCAGCAGCTTAGTCGGTAGTCTTTCCTACGAGCAGTACTTC. This translates into CASSLVGSLSYEQYF. The chain links TRBV7-9 to TRBJ2-7; D is unresolved. The V and J ends lost 1 base and 1 base respectively, with 11 bases between them. CDR3 length equals 15 residues. Germline assignment: CDR1 SEHNR and CDR2 FQNEAQ (reference sequence).

In this sample, this clone turned up many times. This chain uses TRBV28 with TRBJ2-3; 10 nucleotides agree with TRBD2. CDR3 size: 15 residues. The J segment lost 2 bases and the V segment lost 6 bases, leaving 5 bases of the junction unmatched. Germline V gene data show CDR1 as MDHEN and CDR2 as SYDVKM. The CDR3 region has the DNA TGTGCCAGCAGCACGACTAGCGGGCTCACAGATACGCAGTATTTT. Translation gives CASSTTSGLTDTQYF. Drawing the rest from reference TRBV28 and TRBJ2-3, the complete variable domain is DVKVTQSSRYLVKRTGEKVFLECVQDMDHENMFWYRQDPGLGLRLIYFSYDVKMKEKGDIPEGYSVSREKKERFSLILESASTNQTSMYLCASSTTSGLTDTQYFGPGTRLTVL.

The V call is TRBV29-1, the J call TRBJ2-5, with 8 bases aligning to TRBD2. The J call is doubtful: the DNA matches TRBJ2-7 better. The CDR3 has 12 amino acids. CDR1 SQVTM and CDR2 ANQGSEA come from the germline V gene. CDR3 in DNA: TGCAGCGTTGGCAGGCTAGCGGGCGAGCAGTACTTC. It yields the protein CSVGRLAGEQYF.

On this clone itself: This sample includes further DNA sequences coding for the same CDR3. J is TRBJ2-2 and V is TRBV19; D is possibly TRBD2 (6 bases). Germline CDR1 LNHDA, CDR2 SQIVND (reference sequence). The V end lost 3 bases, the J end lost 5 bases, and 7 bases lay between the germline ends. The CDR3 covers 13 residues. CDR3 DNA: TGTGCCAGTAGTATCCGGGGGACCGGGGAGCTGTTTTTT. Protein product: CASSIRGTGELFF.

This clone has just a few counts. V usage is TRBV18 and J usage is TRBJ2-6; D gene ambiguous. Germline V gives CDR1 KGHSH, CDR2 LQKENI. V lost 0 bases, J lost 3 bases, and 6 bases lay in between. The CDR3 consists of 15 residues. The CDR3: CASSPPRGGANVLTF. Here the CDR3 DNA reads TGTGCCAGCTCACCACCCCGAGGTGGGGCCAACGTCCTGACTTTC.

This clone has a handful of counts. The chain employs TRBV7-9 and TRBJ2-1; 13 positions agree with TRBD2. Losses at the gene ends were 5 bases for V and 10 bases for J; bases not matched to a gene: 8. The CDR3 spans 15 residues. CDR1 and CDR2 (germline): SEHNR, FQNEAQ (reference sequence). The CDR3 reads CASSRTSGRAGEQFF. CDR3 bases: TGTGCCAGCAGCAGAACTAGCGGGAGGGCCGGGGAGCAGTTCTTC.

V is TRBV7-2 and J is TRBJ2-5, with D perhaps TRBD2 (7 bases). V was shortened by 7 bases and J by 5 bases, with 17 bases between the two germline ends. CDR1 SGHTA and CDR2 FQGNSA come from the germline V gene. The CDR3 is made up of 14 amino acids. CDR3 in DNA: TGTGCCAGCAACGACGGGGGGCTCGGGGAGACCCAGTACTTC. Residues: CASNDGGLGETQYF.

The J gene is TRBJ1-2, the V gene TRBV5-4, with D possibly matching TRBD1 (5 bases). Trimming took off 4 bases at V and 0 bases at J, with 16 bases between the two ends. The CDR3 contains 16 residues. Germline values: CDR1 SGHNT, CDR2 YYREEE (reference sequence). The CDR3 coding sequence is TGTGCCAGCAGCCAAACAGCAGGGACGTCTAACTATGGCTACACCTTC. Translation gives CASSQTAGTSNYGYTF.

The chain recombines TRBV2 with TRBJ2-2; D gene uncertain. The CDR3 is made up of 14 amino acids. Trimming pared 5 bases from V and 1 base from J, leaving 8 bases between. CDR1 and CDR2 from the germline V gene are SNHLY and FYNNEI. CDR3 protein: CASSPLRNTGELFF. The CDR3 nucleotides read TGTGCCAGCAGTCCCCTTCGGAACACCGGGGAGCTGTTTTTT.

This chain connects TRBV28 to TRBJ1-1, with TRBD1 identical over 7 bases. The CDR3 covers 12 residues. After removal of 6 bases from V and 7 bases from J, the junction contained 5 bases not matched to a gene. Germline V gene lookup returns CDR1 MDHEN and CDR2 SYDVKM. This CDR3 reads CASRRTGGEAFF. The CDR3 coding sequence is TGTGCCAGCAGGAGGACAGGAGGTGAAGCTTTCTTT.